This entry describes one T cell receptor (beta chain). This specimen comes from a study of shared clonotypes between healthy human individuals. Turning to the study itself: Donors had three CD4 naive, three CD4 memory, two CD8 naive and one CD8 memory plate apiece.

The protocol was immunoSEQ multiplex PCR, while the TCRdb copy is restricted to in-frame clones and leaves out a portion. The table lists roughly 680,000 clones, approximately 72% of them singletons. This CDR3 spans 15 amino acids. V was clipped by 7 bases and J by 6 bases, with 19 bases between them. CDR1 is SNHLY, CDR2 FYNNEI, per germline. The chain joins TRBV2 to TRBJ1-5; D unresolved. Sequencing was performed on memory CD4+ T cells sorted from blood. The subset: CD45RA-negative fraction. This TCR was recovered from a young woman in good health. The CDR3 nucleotides read TGTGCCAGCAATAGAGGGCCGGTCGGTGGTCAGCCCCAGCATTTT. This translates into CASNRGPVGGQPQHF.